This T cell receptor beta chain came from a study of shared clonotypes between healthy human individuals. Findings of the study overall: Naive CD4 clonotypes were shared across a few donors at about 5.2%. Rarefaction demonstrated incomplete sorted-subset sequencing despite large depth. Represented diversity, genetic and exposure-history alike, was limited by few donors.

TCRdb keeps only in-frame clones here, not all; method: immunoSEQ multiplex PCR. The sample holds about 1.5 million clones, 96% seen once. Concerning this clone itself: Its antigen is not identified.

The sequence was obtained from a man aged 25 to 40 in good health. The sequenced sample was naive CD4+ T cells sorted from blood. Described subset: CD45RA+ positively selected.

The CDR3 region is CASSQGQGSNQPQHF. The CDR3 region has the DNA TGCGCCAGCAGCCAAGGCCAGGGTAGCAATCAGCCCCAGCATTTT. The chain is built from TRBV4-3 and TRBJ1-5, with D perhaps matching TRBD1 (5 bases). V lost 1 base, J lost 0 bases, and 7 bases lay in between. CDR1 and CDR2 (germline): LGHNA, YSLEER. The CDR3 length is 15 residues.